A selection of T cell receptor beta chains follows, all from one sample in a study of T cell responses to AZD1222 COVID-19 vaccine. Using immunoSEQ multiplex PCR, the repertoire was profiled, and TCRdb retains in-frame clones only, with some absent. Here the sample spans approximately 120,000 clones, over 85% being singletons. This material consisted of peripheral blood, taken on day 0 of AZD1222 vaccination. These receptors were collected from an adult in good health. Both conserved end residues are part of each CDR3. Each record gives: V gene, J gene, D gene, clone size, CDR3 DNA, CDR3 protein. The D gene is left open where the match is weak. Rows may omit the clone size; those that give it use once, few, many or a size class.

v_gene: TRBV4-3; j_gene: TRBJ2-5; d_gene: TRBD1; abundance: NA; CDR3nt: TGCGCCAGCAGCCGGGACAGTCAAGAGACCCAGTACTTC; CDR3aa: CASSRDSQETQYF
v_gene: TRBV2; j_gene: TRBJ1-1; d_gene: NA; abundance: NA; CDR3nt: TGTGCCAGCAGTTTGGGGGTCTCGGCCACTGAAGCTTTCTTT; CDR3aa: CASSLGVSATEAFF
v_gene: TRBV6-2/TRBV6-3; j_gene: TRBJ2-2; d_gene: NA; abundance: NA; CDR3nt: TGTGCCAGCAGTCACCACACAGGGAAGGAGCTGTTTTTT; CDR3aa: CASSHHTGKELFF
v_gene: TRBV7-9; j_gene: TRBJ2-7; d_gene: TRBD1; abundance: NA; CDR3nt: TGTGCCAGCAGTGGGACAGGCTTTTACGAGCAGTACTTC; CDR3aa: CASSGTGFYEQYF
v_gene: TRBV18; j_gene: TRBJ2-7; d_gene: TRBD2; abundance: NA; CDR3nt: TGTGCCAGCTCACCACCGGTCCACGGACTAGCGGGAGTTAACGAGCAGTACTTC; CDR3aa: CASSPPVHGLAGVNEQYF
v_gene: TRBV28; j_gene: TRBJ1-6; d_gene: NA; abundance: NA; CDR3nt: TGTGCCAGCAGTCCCGATGGGGGTTCACCCCTCCACTTT; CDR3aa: CASSPDGGSPLHF
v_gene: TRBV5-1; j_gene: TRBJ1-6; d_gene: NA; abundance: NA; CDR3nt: TGCGCCAGCAGCTCCCCCGGGACCACCAGCTCCTATAATTCACCCCTCCACTTT; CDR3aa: CASSSPGTTSSYNSPLHF
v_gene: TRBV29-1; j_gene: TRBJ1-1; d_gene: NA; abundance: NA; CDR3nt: TGCAGCGTTATTTTCAGGGGCGAAAGGACTGAAGCTTTCTTT; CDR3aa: CSVIFRGERTEAFF
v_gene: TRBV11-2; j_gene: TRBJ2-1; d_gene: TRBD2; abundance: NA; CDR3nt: TGTGCCAGCAGCTTAGTCGTAACTAGCGAGAGTGAGCAGTTCTTC; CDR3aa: CASSLVVTSESEQFF
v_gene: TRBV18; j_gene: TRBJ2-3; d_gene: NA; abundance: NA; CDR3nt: TGTGCCAGCTCCCCCCGCGGCGGGAACACAGATACGCAGTATTTT; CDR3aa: CASSPRGGNTDTQYF
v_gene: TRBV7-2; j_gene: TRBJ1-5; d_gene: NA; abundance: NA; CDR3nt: TGTGCCAGCGCGGGGGGGGCCTTCAATCAGCCCCAGCATTTT; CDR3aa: CASAGGAFNQPQHF
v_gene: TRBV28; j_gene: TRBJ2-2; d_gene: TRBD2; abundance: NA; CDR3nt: TGTGCCAGCAGTTTATTGGGACTAGCGGGAGTTGGCTCCGGGGAGCTGTTTTTT; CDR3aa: CASSLLGLAGVGSGELFF
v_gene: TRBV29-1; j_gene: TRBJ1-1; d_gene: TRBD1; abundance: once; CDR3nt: TGCAGCGTGCGGGACAGGGCGCCTGAAGCTTTCTTT; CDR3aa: CSVRDRAPEAFF
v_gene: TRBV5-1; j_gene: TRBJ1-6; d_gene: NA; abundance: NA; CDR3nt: TGCGCCAGCAGCTTCGGGACTCTTAATTCACCCCTCCACTTT; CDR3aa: CASSFGTLNSPLHF
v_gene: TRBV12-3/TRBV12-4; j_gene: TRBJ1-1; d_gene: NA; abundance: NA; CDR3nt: TGTGCCAGCAGCTCGGACAGCACTGAAGCTTTCTTT; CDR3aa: CASSSDSTEAFF
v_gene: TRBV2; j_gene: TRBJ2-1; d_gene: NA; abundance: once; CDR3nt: TGTGCCAGCAGTCTTGAGGGTTTTTCCTACAATGAGCAGTTCTTC; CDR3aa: CASSLEGFSYNEQFF
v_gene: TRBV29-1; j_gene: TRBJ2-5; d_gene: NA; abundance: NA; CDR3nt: TGCAGCGTGGGGCAGGATAAGACCCAGTACTTC; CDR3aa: CSVGQDKTQYF
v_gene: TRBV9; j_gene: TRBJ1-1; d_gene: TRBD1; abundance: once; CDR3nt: TGTGCCAGCAGCGTAGTCGGGACAGCACTCATGAACACTGAAGCTTTCTTT; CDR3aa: CASSVVGTALMNTEAFF
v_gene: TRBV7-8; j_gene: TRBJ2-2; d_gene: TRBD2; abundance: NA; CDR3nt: TGTGCCAGCAGCCATCTAGCGGGAGGGACCGGGGAGCTGTTTTTT; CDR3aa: CASSHLAGGTGELFF
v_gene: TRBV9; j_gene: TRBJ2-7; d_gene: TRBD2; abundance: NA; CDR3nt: TGTGCCAGCAGCGTAGCAGCGGGGTGGGCCTACGAGCAGTACTTC; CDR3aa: CASSVAAGWAYEQYF
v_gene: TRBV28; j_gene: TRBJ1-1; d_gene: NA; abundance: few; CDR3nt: TGTGCCAGCAGTTTATTAAATCGAGCGAACACTGAAGCTTTCTTT; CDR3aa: CASSLLNRANTEAFF
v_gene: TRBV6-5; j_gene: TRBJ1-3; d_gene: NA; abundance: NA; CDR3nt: TGTGCCAGCAGCAGGGTATCGGGCTCTGGAAACACCATATATTTT; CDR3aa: CASSRVSGSGNTIYF
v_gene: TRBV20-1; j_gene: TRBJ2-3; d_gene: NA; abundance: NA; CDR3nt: TGCAGTGCTAGTCCCGGCGTAGATACGCAGTATTTT; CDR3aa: CSASPGVDTQYF
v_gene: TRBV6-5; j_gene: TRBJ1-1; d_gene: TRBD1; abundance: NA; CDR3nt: TGTGCCAGCAGCCTCGGATCGGACAGGGAGGCTTTCTTT; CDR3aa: CASSLGSDREAFF